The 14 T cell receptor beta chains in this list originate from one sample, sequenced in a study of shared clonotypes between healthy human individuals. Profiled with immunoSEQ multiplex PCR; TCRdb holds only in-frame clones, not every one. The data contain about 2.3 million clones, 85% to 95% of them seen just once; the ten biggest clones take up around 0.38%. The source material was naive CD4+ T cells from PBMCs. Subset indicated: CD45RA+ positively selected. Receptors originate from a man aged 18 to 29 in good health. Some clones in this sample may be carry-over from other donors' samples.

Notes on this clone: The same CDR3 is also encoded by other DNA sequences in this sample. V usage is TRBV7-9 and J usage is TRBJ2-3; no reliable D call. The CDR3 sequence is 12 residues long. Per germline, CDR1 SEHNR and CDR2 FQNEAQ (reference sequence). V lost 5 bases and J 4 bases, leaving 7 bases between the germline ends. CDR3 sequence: CASSESSDTQYF. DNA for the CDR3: TGTGCCAGCAGCGAATCCTCAGATACGCAGTATTTT.

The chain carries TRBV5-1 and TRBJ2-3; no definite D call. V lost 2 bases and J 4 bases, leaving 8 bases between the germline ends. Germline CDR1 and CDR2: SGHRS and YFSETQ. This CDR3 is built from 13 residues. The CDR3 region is CASSFIPADTQYF. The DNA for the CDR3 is TGCGCCAGCAGCTTTATCCCCGCAGATACGCAGTATTTT.

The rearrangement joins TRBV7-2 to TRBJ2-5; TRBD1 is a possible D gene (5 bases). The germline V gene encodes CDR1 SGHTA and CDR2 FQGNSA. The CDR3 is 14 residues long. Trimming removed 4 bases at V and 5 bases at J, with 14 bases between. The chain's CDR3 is CASSSNQGFETQYF. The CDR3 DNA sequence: TGTGCCAGCAGCTCGAACCAGGGTTTTGAGACCCAGTACTTC.

CDR3 loop: CASSLRQGILPLHF. The CDR3 DNA reads as TGTGCCAGCAGTTTAAGACAGGGAATCTTACCCCTCCACTTT. The chain uses TRBV27 and TRBJ1-6, with 7 bases fitting TRBD1. This CDR3 is built from 14 residues. The germline CDR1 and CDR2 sequences are MNHEY and SMNVEV (reference sequence). V shed 2 bases, J shed 12 bases, and the junction held 7 bases outside the gene matches.

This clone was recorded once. This CDR3 is CASRKGQGSYNEQFF. The CDR3 DNA sequence: TGTGCCAGCAGGAAGGGACAGGGGTCCTACAATGAGCAGTTCTTC. The V and J genes are TRBV6-1 and TRBJ2-1; 10 positions agree with TRBD1. Losses at the gene ends were 6 bases for V and 1 base for J; bases not matched to a gene: 3. The CDR3 covers 15 residues. CDR1 and CDR2 from the germline V gene are MNHNS and SASEGT.

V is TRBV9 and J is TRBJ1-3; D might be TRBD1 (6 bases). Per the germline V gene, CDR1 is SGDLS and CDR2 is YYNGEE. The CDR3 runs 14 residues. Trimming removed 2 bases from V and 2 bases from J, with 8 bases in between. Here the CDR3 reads CASSVGTTGNTIYF. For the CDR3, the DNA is TGTGCCAGCAGCGTTGGGACAACTGGAAACACCATATATTTT.

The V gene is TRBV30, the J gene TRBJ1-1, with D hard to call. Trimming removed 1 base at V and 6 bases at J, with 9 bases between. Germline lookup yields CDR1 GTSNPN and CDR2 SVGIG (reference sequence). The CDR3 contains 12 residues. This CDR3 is CAWSAGLSEAFF. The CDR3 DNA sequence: TGTGCCTGGAGTGCAGGACTCTCTGAAGCTTTCTTT.

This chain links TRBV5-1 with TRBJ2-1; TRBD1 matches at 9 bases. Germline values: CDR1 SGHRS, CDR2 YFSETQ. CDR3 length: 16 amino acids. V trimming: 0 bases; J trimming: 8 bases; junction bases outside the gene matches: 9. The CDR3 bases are TGCGCCAGCAGCTTGGCCGGGACAGGGTTATACGATGAGCAGTTCTTC. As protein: CASSLAGTGLYDEQFF. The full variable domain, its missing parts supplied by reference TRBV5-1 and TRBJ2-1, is KAGVTQTPRYLIKTRGQQVTLSCSPISGHRSVSWYQQTPGQGLQFLFEYFSETQRNKGNFPGRFSGRQFSNSRSEMNVSTLELGDSALYLCASSLAGTGLYDEQFFGPGTRLTVL.

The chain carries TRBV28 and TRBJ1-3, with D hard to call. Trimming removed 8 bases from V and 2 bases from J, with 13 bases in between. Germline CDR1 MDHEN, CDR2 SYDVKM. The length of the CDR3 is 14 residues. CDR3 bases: TGTGCCAGCTTCGACGCGGAGACTGGAAACACCATATATTTT. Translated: CASFDAETGNTIYF. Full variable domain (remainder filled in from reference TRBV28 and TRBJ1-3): DVKVTQSSRYLVKRTGEKVFLECVQDMDHENMFWYRQDPGLGLRLIYFSYDVKMKEKGDIPEGYSVSREKKERFSLILESASTNQTSMYLCASFDAETGNTIYFGEGSWLTVV.

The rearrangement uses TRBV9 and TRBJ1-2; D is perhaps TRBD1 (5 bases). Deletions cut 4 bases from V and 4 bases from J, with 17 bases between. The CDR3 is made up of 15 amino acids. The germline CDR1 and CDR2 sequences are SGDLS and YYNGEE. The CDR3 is CASSPQWGVGYGYTF. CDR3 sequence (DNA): TGTGCCAGCAGCCCCCAGTGGGGGGTAGGCTATGGCTACACCTTC.

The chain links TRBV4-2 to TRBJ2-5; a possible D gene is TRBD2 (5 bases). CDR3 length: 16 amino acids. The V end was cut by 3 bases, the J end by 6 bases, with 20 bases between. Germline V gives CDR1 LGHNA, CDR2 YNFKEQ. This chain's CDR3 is CASSQASGPREQTQYF. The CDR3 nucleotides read TGTGCCAGCAGCCAGGCCAGCGGACCACGAGAGCAGACCCAGTACTTC.

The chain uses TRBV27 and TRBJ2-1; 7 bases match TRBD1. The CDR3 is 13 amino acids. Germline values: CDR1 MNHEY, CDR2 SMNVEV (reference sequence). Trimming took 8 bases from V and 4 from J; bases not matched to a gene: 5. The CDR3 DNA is TGTGCCAGCGCCCGGGACAGATACAATGAGCAGTTCTTC. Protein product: CASARDRYNEQFF.

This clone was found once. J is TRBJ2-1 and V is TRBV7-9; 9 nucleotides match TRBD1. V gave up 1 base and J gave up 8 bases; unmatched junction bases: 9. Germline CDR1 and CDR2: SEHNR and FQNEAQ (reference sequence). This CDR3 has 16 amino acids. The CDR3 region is CASSLDRGPPGDEQFF. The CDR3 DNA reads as TGTGCCAGCAGCTTAGACAGGGGGCCCCCAGGGGATGAGCAGTTCTTC.

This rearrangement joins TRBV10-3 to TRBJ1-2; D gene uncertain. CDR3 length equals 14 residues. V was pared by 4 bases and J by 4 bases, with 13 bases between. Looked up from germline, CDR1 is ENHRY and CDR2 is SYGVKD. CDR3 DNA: TGTGCCATCAGTGGGTCGGAGTACGGCTATGGCTACACCTTC. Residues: CAISGSEYGYGYTF.